Shown below are 22 T cell receptor beta chains from a single sample sequenced in a study of blood T cells in healthy people across ages. Using a J-beta primer mix together with a sample-barcoded 5' primer, a second PCR was run for roughly 7 to 11 cycles. TCRdb recomputed calls from the 5' RACE reads with MiXCR, one row per CDR3 protein. The sample shows 600,000 to 850,000 distinct CDR3 sequences, more than 40% of them seen only once. The sample comprised blood. The receptor set was obtained from a woman in her sixties in good health.

The rearrangement joins TRBV12-3 or TRBV12-4 to TRBJ2-5; D gene uncertain. Trimming shortened V by 4 bases and J by 3 bases, and 12 bases separated the two germline ends. This CDR3 has 14 amino acids. The CDR3 bases are TGTGCCAGCAGTTCCCACAGCTACAAAGAGACCCAGTACTTC. Residues: CASSSHSYKETQYF.

The genes are TRBV3-1 and TRBJ2-2, with 11 bases that match TRBD2. Germline V gene lookup returns CDR1 LGHDT and CDR2 YNNKEL (reference sequence). There are 16 residues in the CDR3. Trimming at V came to 7 bases and at J to 7 bases, leaving 11 bases not matched to a gene. CDR3 sequence: CASNLPSGRYNGELFF. DNA of the CDR3: TGTGCCAGCAACCTCCCTAGCGGGAGGTATAACGGGGAGCTGTTTTTT. The whole variable domain, remainder taken from reference TRBV3-1 and TRBJ2-2, is DTAVSQTPKYLVTQMGNDKSIKCEQNLGHDTMYWYKQDSKKFLKIMFSYNNKELIINETVPNRFSPKSPDKAHLNLHINSLELGDSAVYFCASNLPSGRYNGELFFGEGSRLTVL.

The rearrangement uses TRBV12-3 or TRBV12-4 and TRBJ2-3; 9 bases align to TRBD2. Germline trimming cut 5 bases from V and 6 bases from J; bases unmatched to any gene: 0. The CDR3 spans 12 residues. The DNA of the CDR3 is TGTGCCAGCAGTGGACTAGCGGATACGCAGTATTTT. Residues: CASSGLADTQYF.

The gene calls are TRBV19 and TRBJ2-5, with TRBD1 matching over 9 bases. Germline V gene data show CDR1 as LNHDA and CDR2 as SQIVND (reference sequence). This CDR3 contains 16 residues. The V segment lost 1 base and the J segment 5 bases; nucleotides outside the gene matches: 8. The DNA for the CDR3 is TGTGCCAGTAGTATAGGGGACAGGGTGAGGAAGGAGACCCAGTACTTC. It specifies CASSIGDRVRKETQYF.

As DNA, the CDR3 is TGTGCCAGCTCAGACAGGGACCCATCGGGGGAGCAGTACTTC. This translates into CASSDRDPSGEQYF. The rearrangement links TRBV18 to TRBJ2-7, with 7 bases matching TRBD1. The CDR3 runs to 14 residues. Germline assignment: CDR1 KGHSH and CDR2 LQKENI. The junction had 11 bases not matched to a gene; V was cut back by 5 bases and J by 7 bases. The entire variable domain, with the rest obtained from reference TRBV18 and TRBJ2-7, is as follows: NAGVMQNPRHLVRRRGQEARLRCSPMKGHSHVYWYRQLPEEGLKFMVYLQKENIIDESGMPKERFSAEFPKEGPSILRIQQVVRGDSAAYFCASSDRDPSGEQYFGPGTRLTVT.

J is TRBJ2-1 and V is TRBV20-1, with D tentatively TRBD2 (6 bases). Looked up from germline, CDR1 is DFQATT and CDR2 is SNEGSKA (reference sequence). The CDR3 runs 16 residues. V lost 4 bases, J lost 0 bases, and 16 bases lay in between. In DNA form, the CDR3 reads TGCAGTGCTACATCTTCTAGCGCTATCTCCTACAATGAGCAGTTCTTC. It encodes CSATSSSAISYNEQFF.

The chain employs TRBV13 and TRBJ2-1; 15 nucleotides align to TRBD2. The V and J ends lost 5 bases and 6 bases, in that order; junction bases with no gene match: 14. Germline V gives CDR1 PRHDT, CDR2 FYEKMQ (reference sequence). The CDR3 contains 19 residues. The CDR3: CASSTNGGLAGGVRNEQFF. The CDR3 DNA follows: TGTGCCAGCAGCACCAATGGGGGACTAGCGGGAGGAGTTCGCAATGAGCAGTTCTTC.

The chain links TRBV6-5 to TRBJ1-6; no reliable D call. Trimming left V 0 bases short and J 2 bases short, with 8 bases between. Germline CDR1 reads MNHEY; CDR2 reads SVGAGI. The CDR3 has 16 residues. CDR3 in DNA: TGTGCCAGCAGTTACTCCGGGATAACCTATAATTCACCCCTCCACTTT. It specifies CASSYSGITYNSPLHF.

This clonotype was picked up many times. This chain links TRBV29-1 with TRBJ1-5; no clear D gene. The CDR3 consists of 12 residues. Per the germline V gene, CDR1 is SQVTM and CDR2 is ANQGSEA. Trimming took off 4 bases at V and 5 bases at J, with 9 bases between the two ends. The CDR3 is CSVGAGDQPQHF. As DNA, the CDR3 is TGCAGCGTTGGGGCAGGTGATCAGCCCCAGCATTTT. Drawing the rest from reference TRBV29-1 and TRBJ1-5, the complete variable domain is SAVISQKPSRDICQRGTSLTIQCQVDSQVTMMFWYRQQPGQSLTLIATANQGSEATYESGFVIDKFPISRPNLTFSTLTVSNMSPEDSSIYLCSVGAGDQPQHFGDGTRLSIL.

The genes are TRBV18 and TRBJ1-3; the D gene is possibly TRBD1 (5 bases). The CDR3 is 15 residues long. Germline V gene data show CDR1 as KGHSH and CDR2 as LQKENI. Trimming removed 4 bases at V and 4 bases at J, with 14 bases between. The CDR3 nucleotides are TGTGCCAGCTCACAGAGCGGAGGGGTCGGAAACACCATATATTTT. Amino acids: CASSQSGGVGNTIYF.

The V gene is TRBV12-3 or TRBV12-4, the J gene TRBJ1-2, with D tentatively TRBD1 (6 bases). The CDR3 is made up of 13 amino acids. V lost 6 bases to trimming and J lost 4 bases, with 12 bases between them. In nucleotides, the CDR3 is TGTGCCAGCAGCTCGGACAGCCCCTATGGCTACACCTTC. Residues: CASSSDSPYGYTF.

The rearrangement uses TRBV6-2 or TRBV6-3 and TRBJ2-1; D is uncertain. The CDR3 has 14 residues. CDR1 and CDR2 (germline): MNHEY, SVGEGT. The ends were cut back, 4 bases at V and 0 bases at J, with 7 bases in the middle. The DNA for the CDR3 is TGTGCCAGCAGTTTCGGGCCCTCCTACAATGAGCAGTTCTTC. Translating it yields CASSFGPSYNEQFF.

This clonotype was detected ten times or more. The chain has TRBV6-5 and TRBJ2-3; D unresolved. Germline CDR1 reads MNHEY; CDR2 reads SVGAGI. V shed 6 bases and J shed 3 bases, with 4 bases lying between them. This CDR3 has 11 amino acids. The CDR3 spells CASRETDTQYF. The CDR3 DNA is TGTGCCAGCAGAGAAACAGATACGCAGTATTTT.

This clonotype appeared a single time. As DNA, the CDR3 is TGTGCCAGCAGTTACAGACCGCAACAACTTTCTAGCAATCAGCCCCAGCATTTT. It is translated as CASSYRPQQLSSNQPQHF. The chain joins TRBV6-2 or TRBV6-3 to TRBJ1-5; D call uncertain. The CDR3 spans 18 residues. The ends were cut back, 2 bases at V and 0 bases at J, with 17 bases in the middle. Germline CDR1 is MNHEY and CDR2 is SVGEGT.

In DNA form, the CDR3 reads TGTGCCTGGACCCGGACAGGGGGGTTTCAGCCCCAGCATTTT. Translated: CAWTRTGGFQPQHF. The chain joins TRBV30 to TRBJ1-5; 10 nucleotides match TRBD1. Trimming cost V 4 bases and J 6 bases; bases outside gene matches: 6. This CDR3 is 14 amino acids long. Germline V gene sequence: CDR1 GTSNPN, CDR2 SVGIG (reference sequence).

The V gene is TRBV6-5, the J gene TRBJ2-1; D not certain. The CDR3 loop spans 16 amino acids. Trimming left V 0 bases short and J 3 bases short, with 12 bases between. The germline V gene encodes CDR1 MNHEY and CDR2 SVGAGI. The CDR3 spells CASSYSASTFYNEQFF. The CDR3 bases are TGTGCCAGCAGTTACTCGGCCTCGACGTTCTACAATGAGCAGTTCTTC.

This clonotype has at least ten counts. The CDR3 loop is CASSVGPGTDSYEQYF. Here the CDR3 DNA reads TGTGCCAGCAGCGTAGGCCCGGGGACAGACTCCTACGAGCAGTACTTC. The gene calls are TRBV9 and TRBJ2-7; the match to TRBD1 covers 7 bases. There are 16 residues in the CDR3. Germline lookup yields CDR1 SGDLS and CDR2 YYNGEE. The V segment lost 0 bases and the J segment 0 bases; nucleotides outside the gene matches: 6.

This chain joins TRBV5-4 and TRBJ1-1, with D possibly TRBD1 on 5 matching bases. Germline CDR1 and CDR2: SGHNT and YYREEE (reference sequence). Trimming removed 8 bases from V and 6 bases from J, with 14 bases in between. This CDR3 spans 12 amino acids. Here the CDR3 reads CASSIDSSEAFF. DNA of the CDR3: TGTGCCAGTTCTATTGACAGTTCTGAAGCTTTCTTT.

The rearrangement links TRBV20-1 to TRBJ2-1; TRBD2 might be the D (5 bases). V lost 0 bases, J lost 8 bases, and 17 bases lay in between. CDR3 length equals 15 residues. Germline V gene sequence: CDR1 DFQATT, CDR2 SNEGSKA (reference sequence). DNA for the CDR3: TGCAGTGCTAGAGATTTCGAGAGGGTATCCGATGAGCAGTTCTTC. It codes for CSARDFERVSDEQFF.

This clonotype has only a few counts. The rearrangement links TRBV6-2 or TRBV6-3 to TRBJ1-6, with D perhaps TRBD1 (5 bases). Trimming shortened V by 10 bases and J by 5 bases, and 15 bases separated the two germline ends. CDR1 MNHEY and CDR2 SVGEGT come from the germline V gene. The CDR3 has 14 amino acids. CDR3 loop: CATSGHEDNSPLHF. The CDR3 bases are TGTGCCACCTCAGGACATGAGGATAATTCACCCCTCCACTTT.

About this clonotype: Possible read error: a much larger clone is one base away. J is TRBJ2-7 and V is TRBV27, with 9 bases aligning to TRBD2. From germline, CDR1 is MNHEY and CDR2 SMNVEV (reference sequence). J lost 0 bases, V lost 7 bases, and 4 bases had no gene match. The CDR3 is 14 residues long. The CDR3: CASNLREGSYEQYF. The CDR3, as DNA: TGTGCCAGCAATTTGCGGGAGGGCTCCTACGAGCAGTACTTC.

A word on this clonotype: At one boundary the junction diverges from the germline segment, which might be a read error. The gene calls are TRBV9 and TRBJ2-7; 10 nucleotides agree with TRBD1. This CDR3 is 17 amino acids long. Germline CDR1 and CDR2: SGDLS and YYNGEE. CDR3 DNA: TGTGCCTGCAGCGCCGGGACAGGGGCTGGGCGGTTCAGGTCCCAGTACTTC. This encodes CACSAGTGAGRFRSQYF. Together with reference TRBV9 and TRBJ2-7, the CDR3 gives the full variable domain: DSGVTQTPKHLITATGQRVTLRCSPRSGDLSVYWYQQSLDQGLQFLIQYYNGEERAKGNILERFSAQQFPDLHSELNLSSLELGDSALYFCACSAGTGAGRFRSQYFGPGTRLTVT.